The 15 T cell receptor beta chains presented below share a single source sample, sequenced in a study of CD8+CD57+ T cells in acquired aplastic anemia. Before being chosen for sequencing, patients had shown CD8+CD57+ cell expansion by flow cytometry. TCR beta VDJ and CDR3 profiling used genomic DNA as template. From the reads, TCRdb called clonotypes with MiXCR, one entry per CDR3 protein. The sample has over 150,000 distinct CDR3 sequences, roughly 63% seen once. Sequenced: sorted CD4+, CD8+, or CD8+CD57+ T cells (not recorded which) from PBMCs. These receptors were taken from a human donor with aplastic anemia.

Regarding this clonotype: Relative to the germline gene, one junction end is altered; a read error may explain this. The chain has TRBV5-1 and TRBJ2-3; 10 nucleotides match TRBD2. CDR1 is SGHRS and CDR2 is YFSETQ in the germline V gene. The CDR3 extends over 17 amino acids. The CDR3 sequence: CASSLGPGLADTDTQYF. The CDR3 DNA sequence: TGTGCCAGCAGCTTAGGCCCCGGACTAGCGGACACAGATACGCAGTATTTT.

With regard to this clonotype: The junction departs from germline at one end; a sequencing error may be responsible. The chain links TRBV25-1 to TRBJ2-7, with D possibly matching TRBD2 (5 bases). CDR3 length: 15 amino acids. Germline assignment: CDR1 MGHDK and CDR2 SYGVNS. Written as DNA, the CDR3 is TGTGCCAGCAGTGAATATGGTAACGGCGACTACGAGCTGTACTTC. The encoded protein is CASSEYGNGDYELYF.

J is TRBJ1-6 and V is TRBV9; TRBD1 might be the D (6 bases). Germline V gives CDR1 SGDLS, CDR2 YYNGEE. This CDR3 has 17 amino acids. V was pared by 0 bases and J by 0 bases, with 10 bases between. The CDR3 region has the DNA TGTGCCAGCAGCGTAGTGACAGGCTCCTCCTATAATTCACCCCTCCACTTT. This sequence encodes CASSVVTGSSYNSPLHF.

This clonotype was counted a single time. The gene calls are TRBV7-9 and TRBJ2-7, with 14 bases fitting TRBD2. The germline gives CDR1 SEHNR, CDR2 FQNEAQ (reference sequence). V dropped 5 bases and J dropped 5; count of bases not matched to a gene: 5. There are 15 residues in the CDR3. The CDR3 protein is CASSQGTSGGNEQYF. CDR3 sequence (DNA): TGTGCCAGCAGCCAAGGGACTAGCGGGGGTAACGAGCAGTACTTC.

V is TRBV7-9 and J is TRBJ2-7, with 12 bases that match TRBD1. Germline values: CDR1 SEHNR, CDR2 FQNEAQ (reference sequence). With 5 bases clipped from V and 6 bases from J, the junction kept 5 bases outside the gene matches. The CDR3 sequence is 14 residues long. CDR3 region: CASSAGTGGPEQYF. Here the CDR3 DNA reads TGTGCCAGCAGCGCCGGGACAGGGGGCCCCGAGCAGTACTTC.

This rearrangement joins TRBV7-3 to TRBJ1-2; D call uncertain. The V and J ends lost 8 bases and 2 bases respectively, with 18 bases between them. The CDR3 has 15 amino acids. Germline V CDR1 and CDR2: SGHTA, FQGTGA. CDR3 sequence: CASAAMRALNYGYTF. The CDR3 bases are TGTGCCAGCGCTGCCATGAGGGCGCTAAACTATGGCTACACCTTC.

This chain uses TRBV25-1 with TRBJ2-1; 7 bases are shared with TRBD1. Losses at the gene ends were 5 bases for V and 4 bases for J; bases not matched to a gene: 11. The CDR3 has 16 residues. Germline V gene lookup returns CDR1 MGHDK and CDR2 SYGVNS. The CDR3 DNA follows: TGTGCCAGCAGTCCGCCGGGACAGATTCATTACAATGAGCAGTTCTTC. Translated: CASSPPGQIHYNEQFF.

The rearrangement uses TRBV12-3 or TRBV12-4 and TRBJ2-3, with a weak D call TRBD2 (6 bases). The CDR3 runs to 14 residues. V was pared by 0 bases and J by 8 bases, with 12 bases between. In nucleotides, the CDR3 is TGTGCCAGCAGTTTAGCGGGGGGTATCGGTACGCAGTATTTT. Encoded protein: CASSLAGGIGTQYF.

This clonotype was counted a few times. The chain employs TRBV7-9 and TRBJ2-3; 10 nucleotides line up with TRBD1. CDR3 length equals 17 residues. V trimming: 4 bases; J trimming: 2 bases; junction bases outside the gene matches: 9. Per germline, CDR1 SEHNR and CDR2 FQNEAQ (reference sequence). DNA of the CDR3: TGTGCCAGCAGCTGGGACAGGGGTAAGGTTATCACAGATACGCAGTATTTT. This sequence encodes CASSWDRGKVITDTQYF.

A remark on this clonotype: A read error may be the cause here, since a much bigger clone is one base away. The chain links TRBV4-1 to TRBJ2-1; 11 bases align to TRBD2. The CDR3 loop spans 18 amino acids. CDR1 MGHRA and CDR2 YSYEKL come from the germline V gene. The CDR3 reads CASGHPTSGGFSLNEQFF. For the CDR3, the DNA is TGCGCCAGCGGCCACCCAACTAGCGGGGGCTTCTCCCTTAATGAGCAGTTCTTC.

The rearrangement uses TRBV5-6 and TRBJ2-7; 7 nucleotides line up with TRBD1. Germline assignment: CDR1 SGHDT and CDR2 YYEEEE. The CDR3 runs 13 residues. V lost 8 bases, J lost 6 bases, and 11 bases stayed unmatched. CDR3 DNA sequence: TGTGCCAGAAGCCCACAGGGGTTCCTCGAGCAGTACTTC. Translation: CARSPQGFLEQYF.

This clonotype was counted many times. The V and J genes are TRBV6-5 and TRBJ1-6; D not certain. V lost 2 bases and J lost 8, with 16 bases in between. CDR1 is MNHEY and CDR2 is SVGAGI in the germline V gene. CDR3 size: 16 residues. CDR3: CASSYSLAAGDSPLHF. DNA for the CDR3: TGTGCCAGCAGTTACAGTCTGGCGGCAGGAGATTCACCCCTCCACTTT.

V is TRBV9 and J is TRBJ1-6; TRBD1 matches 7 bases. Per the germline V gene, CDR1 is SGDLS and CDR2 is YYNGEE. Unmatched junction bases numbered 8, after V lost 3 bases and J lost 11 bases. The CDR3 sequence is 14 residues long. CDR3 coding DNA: TGTGCCAGCAGCGCCGAGACAGGGACGGCACCCCTCCACTTT. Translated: CASSAETGTAPLHF.

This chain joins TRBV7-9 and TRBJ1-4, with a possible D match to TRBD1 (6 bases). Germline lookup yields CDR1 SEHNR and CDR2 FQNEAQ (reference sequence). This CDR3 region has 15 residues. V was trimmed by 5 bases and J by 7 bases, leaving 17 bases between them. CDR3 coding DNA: TGTGCCAGCAGCCTACAGGGTAGGGCGGTTGAAAAACTGTTTTTT. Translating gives CASSLQGRAVEKLFF. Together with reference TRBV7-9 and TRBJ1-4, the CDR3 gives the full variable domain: DTGVSQNPRHKITKRGQNVTFRCDPISEHNRLYWYRQTLGQGPEFLTYFQNEAQLEKSRLLSDRFSAERPKGSFSTLEIQRTEQGDSAMYLCASSLQGRAVEKLFFGSGTQLSVL.

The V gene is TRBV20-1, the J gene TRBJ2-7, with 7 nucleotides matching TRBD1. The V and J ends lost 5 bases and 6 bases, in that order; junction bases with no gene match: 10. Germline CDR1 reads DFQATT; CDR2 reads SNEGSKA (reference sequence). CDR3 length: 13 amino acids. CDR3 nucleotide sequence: TGCAGTGCTCTAAGGGACAGTGGGGGCGAGCAGTACTTC. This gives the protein CSALRDSGGEQYF.